Detailed here is one T cell receptor (beta chain). Its specificity is unknown. This specimen comes from a study of T cell responses to AZD1222 COVID-19 vaccine. About the research overall: It was second doses at about 4 or about 12 weeks that were pooled. Study-wide findings and caveats: The donor cohort was predominantly white British with a female majority, and clonal diversity may have been underestimated. Baseline serostatus was positive in only six or seven AZD1222 recipients. When two AZD1222 doses had been given, Spike-specific TCR breadth and depth rose.

Clones were read by immunoSEQ multiplex PCR, and TCRdb kept only the in-frame ones, dropping some. The data show about 99,000 clones, 85% to 95% seen once. Germline-derived CDR1 and CDR2 are LGHNA and YSLEER. Trimming stripped 0 bases from V and 7 bases from J, with 7 bases between. This CDR3 spans 13 amino acids. V is TRBV4-3 and J is TRBJ1-5; no reliable D call. The receptor comes from an adult in good health. Sequences were derived from peripheral blood, sampled on day 0 of AZD1222 vaccination. CDR3 DNA: TGCGCCAGCAGCCAAGATGCCCGACAGCCCCAGCATTTT. It codes for CASSQDARQPQHF.